Listed below are T cell receptor beta chains from one sample, sequenced in a study of blood T cells in healthy people across ages. TCRdb re-called the 5' RACE reads through MiXCR, storing one row per CDR3 protein. The sample holds hundreds of thousands of distinct CDR3 sequences; roughly three fifths are singletons and the top ten take 30% to 45%. The sequenced sample consisted of blood. Source of these receptors: a man in his fifties or sixties in good health. The CDR3 runs from the conserved cysteine through the conserved F or W. Fields, in order: J gene, D gene, V gene, clone size, CDR3 DNA, CDR3 protein. D genes are given only for firm matches. Size tells how often a clone was seen (once, few, many) or the class of an expanded clone, and some rows leave it out.

J gene: TRBJ2-1; D gene: -; V gene: TRBV4-2; clone size: -; CDR3 DNA: TGTGCCAGCAGCCAGCGGTTAGTGACGGGGGGCCCGGGCAATGAGCAGTTCTTC; CDR3 protein: CASSQRLVTGGPGNEQFF
J gene: TRBJ1-2; D gene: TRBD1; V gene: TRBV6-6; clone size: few; CDR3 DNA: TGTGCCAGCAGTTACATGCTGGACAGGGCGGGGGGCTACACCTTC; CDR3 protein: CASSYMLDRAGGYTF
J gene: TRBJ1-2; D gene: TRBD1; V gene: TRBV5-1; clone size: few; CDR3 DNA: TGCGCCAGCAGCTTCGCCGGGACAGAGATCTATGGCTACACCTTC; CDR3 protein: CASSFAGTEIYGYTF
J gene: TRBJ2-7; D gene: -; V gene: TRBV2; clone size: -; CDR3 DNA: TGTGCCAGCAGTAAGGGCCAGGGGGGCTCCTACGAGCAGTACTTC; CDR3 protein: CASSKGQGGSYEQYF
J gene: TRBJ2-5; D gene: TRBD1; V gene: TRBV20-1; clone size: few; CDR3 DNA: TGCAGTGCTAGGAGACAGGGGGGAAAGACCCAGTACTTC; CDR3 protein: CSARRQGGKTQYF
J gene: TRBJ2-1; D gene: -; V gene: TRBV29-1; clone size: -; CDR3 DNA: TGCAGCTTCCGGACAAGGCCTGGCAATGAGCAGTTCTTC; CDR3 protein: CSFRTRPGNEQFF
J gene: TRBJ2-7; D gene: TRBD2; V gene: TRBV7-2; clone size: few; CDR3 DNA: TGTGCCAGCAGTTCTAAGCGGGGGACTTACGAGCAGTACTTC; CDR3 protein: CASSSKRGTYEQYF
J gene: TRBJ2-7; D gene: TRBD1; V gene: TRBV27; clone size: -; CDR3 DNA: TGTGCCAGCACTAAGGGACAGGGGCGAACCTACGAGCAGTACTTC; CDR3 protein: CASTKGQGRTYEQYF
J gene: TRBJ1-5; D gene: -; V gene: TRBV7-2; clone size: -; CDR3 DNA: TGTGCCAGCAGCCCCGGACGGCCATTCGGGCCCCAGCATTTT; CDR3 protein: CASSPGRPFGPQHF
J gene: TRBJ1-1; D gene: -; V gene: TRBV2; clone size: -; CDR3 DNA: TGTGCCAGCAGACCGGACGGTTACACTGAAGCTTTCTTT; CDR3 protein: CASRPDGYTEAFF
J gene: TRBJ2-5; D gene: -; V gene: TRBV3-1; clone size: many; CDR3 DNA: TGTGCCAGCAGCTCGGTGGGGACCCAGTACTTC; CDR3 protein: CASSSVGTQYF
J gene: TRBJ1-4; D gene: -; V gene: TRBV7-9; clone size: few; CDR3 DNA: TGTGCCAGCAGCTTAACAGGCGGGGAAAAACTGTTTTTT; CDR3 protein: CASSLTGGEKLFF
J gene: TRBJ2-5; D gene: TRBD2; V gene: TRBV20-1; clone size: -; CDR3 DNA: TGCAGTGCTAATAGTGGGGGAGGGAAGACCCAGTACTTC; CDR3 protein: CSANSGGGKTQYF
J gene: TRBJ2-5; D gene: -; V gene: TRBV2; clone size: -; CDR3 DNA: TGTGCCAGCAGGGGCAACCAAGAGACCCAGTACTTC; CDR3 protein: CASRGNQETQYF
J gene: TRBJ2-6; D gene: TRBD1; V gene: TRBV29-1; clone size: -; CDR3 DNA: TGCAGCGTTGTGGGCAGGGGGAGCTCTGGGGCCAACGTCCTGACTTTC; CDR3 protein: CSVVGRGSSGANVLTF
J gene: TRBJ2-5; D gene: -; V gene: TRBV7-9; clone size: few; CDR3 DNA: TGTGCCAGCAGCCTTATGACAGGCCAAGAGACCCAGTACTTC; CDR3 protein: CASSLMTGQETQYF